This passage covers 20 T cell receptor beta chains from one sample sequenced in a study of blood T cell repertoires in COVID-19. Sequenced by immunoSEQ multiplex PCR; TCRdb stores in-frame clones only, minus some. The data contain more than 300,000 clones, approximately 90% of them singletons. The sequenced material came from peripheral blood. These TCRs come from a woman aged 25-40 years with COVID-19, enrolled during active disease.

The CDR3 coding sequence is TGCGCCAGCTATCCGTGGGCGGGGCCGAACACCGGGGAGCTGTTTTTT. Protein: CASYPWAGPNTGELFF. The rearrangement uses TRBV4-1 and TRBJ2-2; D possibly corresponds to TRBD2 (6 bases). There are 16 residues in the CDR3. V was clipped by 8 bases and J by 0 bases, with 16 bases between them. CDR1 is MGHRA and CDR2 is YSYEKL in the germline V gene.

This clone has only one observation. The CDR3 is CASSRGGHKSAQYF. The CDR3 DNA reads as TGTGCCAGCAGCCGCGGGGGACACAAATCCGCGCAGTACTTC. The chain carries TRBV3-1 (or the pseudogene TRBV3-2) and TRBJ2-7, with D perhaps matching TRBD2 (7 bases). V lost 4 bases and J 9 bases, leaving 19 bases between the germline ends. Looked up from germline, CDR1 is LGHDT and CDR2 is YNNKEL (reference sequence). CDR3 length: 14 amino acids.

CDR3 protein: CASQGQGNGYGYTF. The CDR3 bases are TGTGCCAGCCAGGGACAGGGGAACGGCTATGGCTACACCTTC. The chain couples TRBV25-1 to TRBJ1-2, with 10 positions matching TRBD1. CDR1 MGHDK and CDR2 SYGVNS come from the germline V gene. Trimming took 8 bases from V and 4 from J; bases not matched to a gene: 7. The CDR3 length is 14 residues.

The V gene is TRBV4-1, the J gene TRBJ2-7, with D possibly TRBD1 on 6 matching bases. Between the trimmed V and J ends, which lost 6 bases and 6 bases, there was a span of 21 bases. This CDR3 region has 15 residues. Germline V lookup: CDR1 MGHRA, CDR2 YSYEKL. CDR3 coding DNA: TGCGCCAGCAGGGGTGTGACAGGAGACACGGGCGAGCAGTACTTC. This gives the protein CASRGVTGDTGEQYF.

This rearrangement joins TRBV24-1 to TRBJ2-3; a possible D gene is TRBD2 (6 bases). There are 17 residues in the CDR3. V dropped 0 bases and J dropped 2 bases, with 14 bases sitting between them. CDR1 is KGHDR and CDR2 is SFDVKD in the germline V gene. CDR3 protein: CATSDLQAGTVTDTQYF. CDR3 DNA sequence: TGTGCCACCAGTGATTTGCAGGCCGGGACTGTCACAGATACGCAGTATTTT.

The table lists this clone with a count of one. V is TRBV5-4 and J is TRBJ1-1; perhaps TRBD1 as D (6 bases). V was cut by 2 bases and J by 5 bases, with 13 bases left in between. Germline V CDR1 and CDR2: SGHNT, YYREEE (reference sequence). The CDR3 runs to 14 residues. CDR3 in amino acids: CASSLGGRGTEAFF. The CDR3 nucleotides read TGTGCCAGCAGCTTAGGGGGGAGGGGAACTGAAGCTTTCTTT.

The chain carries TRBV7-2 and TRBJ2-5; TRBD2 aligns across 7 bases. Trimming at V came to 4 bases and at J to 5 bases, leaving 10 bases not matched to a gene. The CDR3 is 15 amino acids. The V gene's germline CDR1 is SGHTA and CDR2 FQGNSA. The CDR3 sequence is CASSSPLGGGETQYF. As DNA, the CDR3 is TGTGCCAGCAGCTCCCCTCTCGGGGGAGGGGAGACCCAGTACTTC.

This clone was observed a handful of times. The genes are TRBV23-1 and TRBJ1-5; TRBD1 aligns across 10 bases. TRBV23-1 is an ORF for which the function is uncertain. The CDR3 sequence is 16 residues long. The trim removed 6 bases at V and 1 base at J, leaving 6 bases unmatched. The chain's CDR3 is CASRIPGQGSNQPQHF. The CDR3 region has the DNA TGCGCCAGCAGGATACCGGGACAGGGGAGCAATCAGCCCCAGCATTTT.

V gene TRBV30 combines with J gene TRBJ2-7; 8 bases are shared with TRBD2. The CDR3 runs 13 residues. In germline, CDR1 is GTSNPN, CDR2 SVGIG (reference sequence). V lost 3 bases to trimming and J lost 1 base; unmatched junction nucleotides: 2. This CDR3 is CAWRRGVSYEQYF. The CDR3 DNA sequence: TGTGCCTGGAGGCGGGGGGTTTCCTACGAGCAGTACTTC.

This CDR3 reads CASLGTPGNTIYF. The DNA for the CDR3 is TGTGCCAGTCTTGGGACTCCCGGAAACACCATATATTTT. This chain connects TRBV19 to TRBJ1-3; possible D gene TRBD1, 5 bases. Germline CDR1 reads LNHDA; CDR2 reads SQIVND (reference sequence). The V and J ends lost 8 bases and 4 bases respectively, with 12 bases between them. The CDR3 totals 13 residues.

The CDR3 sequence is CASSLRGGGNYGYTF. CDR3 nucleotide sequence: TGTGCCAGCAGCCTCCGCGGTGGAGGGAACTATGGCTACACCTTC. This rearrangement joins TRBV11-2 to TRBJ1-2; D is undetermined. The ends were cut back, 5 bases at V and 2 bases at J, with 15 bases in the middle. Germline V lookup: CDR1 SGHAT, CDR2 FQNNGV. The CDR3 extends over 15 amino acids. The full variable domain, rest sourced from reference TRBV11-2 and TRBJ1-2, is EAGVAQSPRYKIIEKRQSVAFWCNPISGHATLYWYQQILGQGPKLLIQFQNNGVVDDSQLPKDRFSAERLKGVDSTLKIQPAKLEDSAVYLCASSLRGGGNYGYTFGSGTRLTVV.

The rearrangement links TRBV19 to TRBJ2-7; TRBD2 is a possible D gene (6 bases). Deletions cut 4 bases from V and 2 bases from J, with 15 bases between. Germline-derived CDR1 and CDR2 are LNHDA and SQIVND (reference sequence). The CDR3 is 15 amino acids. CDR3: CASSNPGGSAYEQYF. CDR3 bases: TGTGCCAGTAGTAACCCCGGGGGAAGTGCCTACGAGCAGTACTTC.

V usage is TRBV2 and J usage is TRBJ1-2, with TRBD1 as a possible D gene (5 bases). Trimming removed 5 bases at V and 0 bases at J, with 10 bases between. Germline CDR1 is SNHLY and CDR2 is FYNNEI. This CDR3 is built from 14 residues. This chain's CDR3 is CASSRTLTNYGYTF. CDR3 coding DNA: TGTGCCAGCAGTAGGACACTCACTAACTATGGCTACACCTTC.

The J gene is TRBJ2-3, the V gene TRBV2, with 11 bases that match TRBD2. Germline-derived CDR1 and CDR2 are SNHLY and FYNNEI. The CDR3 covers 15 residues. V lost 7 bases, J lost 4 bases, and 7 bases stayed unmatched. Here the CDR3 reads CASKKTSGVADTQYF. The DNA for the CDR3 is TGTGCCAGCAAAAAGACTAGCGGGGTCGCAGATACGCAGTATTTT.

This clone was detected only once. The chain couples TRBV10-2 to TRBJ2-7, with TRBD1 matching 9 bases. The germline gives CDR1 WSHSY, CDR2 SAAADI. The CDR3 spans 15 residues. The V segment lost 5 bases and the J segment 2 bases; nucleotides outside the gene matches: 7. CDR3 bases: TGCGCCAGCAGTCAACCGGGACAGGGCCCCTACGAGCAGTACTTC. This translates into CASSQPGQGPYEQYF.

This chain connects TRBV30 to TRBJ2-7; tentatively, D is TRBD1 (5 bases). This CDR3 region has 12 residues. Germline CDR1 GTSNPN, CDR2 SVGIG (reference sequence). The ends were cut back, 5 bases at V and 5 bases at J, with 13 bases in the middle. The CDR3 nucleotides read TGTGCCTGGGGTACAGGTTACAACGAGCAGTACTTC. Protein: CAWGTGYNEQYF. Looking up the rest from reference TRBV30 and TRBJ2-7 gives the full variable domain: SQTIHQWPATLVQPVGSPLSLECTVEGTSNPNLYWYRQAAGRGLQLLFYSVGIGQISSEVPQNLSASRPQDRQFILSSKKLLLSDSGFYLCAWGTGYNEQYFGPGTRLTVT.

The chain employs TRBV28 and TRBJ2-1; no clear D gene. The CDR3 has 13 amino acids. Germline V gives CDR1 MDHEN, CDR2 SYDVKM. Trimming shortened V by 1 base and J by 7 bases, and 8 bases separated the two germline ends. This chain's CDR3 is CASSLSQVNEQFF. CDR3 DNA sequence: TGTGCCAGCAGTTTATCCCAGGTAAATGAGCAGTTCTTC.

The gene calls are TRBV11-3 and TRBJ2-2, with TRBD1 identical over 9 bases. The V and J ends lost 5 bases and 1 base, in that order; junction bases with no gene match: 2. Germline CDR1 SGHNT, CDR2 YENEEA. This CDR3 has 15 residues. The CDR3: CASSRGQGNTGELFF. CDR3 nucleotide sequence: TGTGCCAGCAGCCGGGGACAGGGGAACACCGGGGAGCTGTTTTTT.

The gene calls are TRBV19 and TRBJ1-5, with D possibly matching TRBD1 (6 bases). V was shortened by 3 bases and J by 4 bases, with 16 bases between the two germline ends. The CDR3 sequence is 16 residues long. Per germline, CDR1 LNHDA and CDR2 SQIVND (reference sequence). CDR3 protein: CASSIGGAALNQPQHF. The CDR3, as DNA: TGTGCCAGTAGTATTGGGGGGGCAGCCTTGAATCAGCCCCAGCATTTT. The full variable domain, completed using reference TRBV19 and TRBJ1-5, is DGGITQSPKYLFRKEGQNVTLSCEQNLNHDAMYWYRQDPGQGLRLIYYSQIVNDFQKGDIAEGYSVSREKKESFPLTVTSAQKNPTAFYLCASSIGGAALNQPQHFGDGTRLSIL.

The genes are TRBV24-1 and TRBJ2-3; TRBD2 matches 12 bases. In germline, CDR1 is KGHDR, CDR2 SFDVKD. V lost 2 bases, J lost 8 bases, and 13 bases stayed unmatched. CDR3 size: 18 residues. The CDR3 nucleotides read TGTGCCACCAGTGATTGGGGAAAGACTAGCGGGGGCCCGGTTACGCAGTATTTT. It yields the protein CATSDWGKTSGGPVTQYF.